What follows are 24 T cell receptor beta chains derived from one specimen sequenced in a study of T-cell reconstitution after alpha-beta-depleted transplantation in children. Preparation of the TCRbeta library was carried out with unique molecular identifiers. TCRdb reprocessed the PCR reads via MiXCR and lists one record per CDR3 protein. The sample includes around 370,000 distinct CDR3 sequences, around a tenth seen only once; the top ten take approximately 2.3%. Source: PBMCs from the stem cell graft donor, taken from the stem cell graft. The source is a human donor who donated a stem cell graft to a child with acute lymphoblastic leukemia.

This clonotype came up many times. The J gene is TRBJ1-1, the V gene TRBV20-1; the match to TRBD1 covers 7 bases. V shed 1 base and J 5 bases; nucleotides not matched to a gene: 7. This CDR3 has 14 amino acids. Germline CDR1 is DFQATT and CDR2 is SNEGSKA (reference sequence). CDR3 nucleotides: TGCAGTGCTAGAGCGGAGGGGGCGAGTACTGAAGCTTTCTTT. Protein sequence: CSARAEGASTEAFF.

The gene calls are TRBV7-9 and TRBJ2-1; D may match TRBD1 or TRBD2 (6 bases each). The CDR3 has 13 residues. CDR1 SEHNR and CDR2 FQNEAQ come from the germline V gene (reference sequence). Trimming left V 5 bases short and J 16 bases short, with 21 bases between. The CDR3 here is CASSKSSRRGHFF. The DNA for the CDR3 is TGTGCCAGCAGCAAGTCGAGTCGTCGGGGGCATTTCTTC.

As to this clonotype: The junction and the germline gene differ at one end; a read error may be behind it. The V and J genes are TRBV12-3 or TRBV12-4 and TRBJ1-5; D perhaps matches TRBD1 (6 bases). The CDR3 spans 17 residues. CDR3 DNA: TGTGCCAGCACTTTAGGGGGGTTCGGCATTAGCAATCAGCCCCAGCATTTT. Amino acids: CASTLGGFGISNQPQHF.

Only a few counts were recorded for this clonotype. Here the CDR3 DNA reads TGTGCCAGCAGCAGCAAGCCGGGCCCACAGCTGGGTTCCTTTGGCTACACCTTC. This gives the protein CASSSKPGPQLGSFGYTF. V is TRBV11-1 and J is TRBJ1-2; D unclear. V lost 5 bases and J 7 bases, leaving 29 bases between the germline ends. Per the germline V gene, CDR1 is SGHAT and CDR2 is FQDESV (reference sequence). The CDR3 has 18 amino acids.

The rearrangement joins TRBV7-2 to TRBJ2-7; weak D call: TRBD1 (5 bases). Per germline, CDR1 SGHTA and CDR2 FQGNSA. Trimming shortened V by 1 base and J by 2 bases, and 12 bases separated the two germline ends. This CDR3 has 15 residues. The CDR3: CASSLVPGSTYEQYF. CDR3 bases: TGTGCCAGCAGCTTAGTTCCAGGGTCGACCTACGAGCAGTACTTC.

The V gene is TRBV18, the J gene TRBJ1-4; D is undetermined. The end of the DNA aligns better with TRBJ2-2, so the J call may be wrong. Germline loops: CDR1 KGHSH, CDR2 LQKENI. The CDR3 runs to 11 residues. In DNA, the CDR3 is TGTGCCAGCTCAAAACGGCAGGAGCTGTTTTTT. Residues: CASSKRQELFF.

This clonotype was detected a few times. This chain connects TRBV5-5 to TRBJ1-5, with 10 bases fitting TRBD1. The J segment lost 0 bases and the V segment lost 2 bases, leaving 8 bases of the junction unmatched. CDR3 length: 18 residues. The V gene's germline CDR1 is SGHKS and CDR2 YYEKEE (reference sequence). The CDR3: CASSLLPGQGYSNQPQHF. Written as DNA, the CDR3 is TGTGCCAGCAGCTTATTACCGGGACAGGGGTATAGCAATCAGCCCCAGCATTTT.

This clonotype showed up just a few times. The rearrangement joins TRBV3-1 to TRBJ2-6; TRBD2 is a possible D gene (7 bases). Trimming shortened V by 3 bases and J by 0 bases, and 18 bases separated the two germline ends. This CDR3 has 19 residues. Germline V lookup: CDR1 LGHDT, CDR2 YNNKEL (reference sequence). CDR3 bases: TGTGCCAGCAGCCATTTGAGGGGGGGCACATACTCTGGGGCCAACGTCCTGACTTTC. Amino acid sequence: CASSHLRGGTYSGANVLTF.

This clonotype was counted at least ten times. CDR3: CASKRIGIFLPQHF. In DNA form, the CDR3 reads TGTGCCAGCAAACGAATAGGGATTTTTCTGCCCCAGCATTTT. This chain connects TRBV28 to TRBJ1-5; no definite D call. Germline CDR1 reads MDHEN; CDR2 reads SYDVKM. Trimming removed 7 bases at V and 9 bases at J, with 19 bases between. CDR3 length: 14 residues.

The chain has TRBV5-4 and TRBJ2-7, with D possibly TRBD2 on 6 matching bases. The CDR3 runs 14 residues. Germline assignment: CDR1 SGHNT and CDR2 YYREEE (reference sequence). V shed 2 bases and J shed 1 base, with 10 bases lying between them. CDR3 bases: TGTGCCAGCAGCTTCGGCGGGGTATCCTACGAGCAGTACTTC. Residues: CASSFGGVSYEQYF. Combining the CDR3 with reference TRBV5-4 and TRBJ2-7 gives the whole variable domain ETGVTQSPTHLIKTRGQQVTLRCSSQSGHNTVSWYQQALGQGPQFIFQYYREEENGRGNFPPRFSGLQFPNYSSELNVNALELDDSALYLCASSFGGVSYEQYFGPGTRLTVT.

This sequence joins TRBV11-2 and TRBJ2-7; no clear D gene. The germline V gene has CDR1 SGHAT and CDR2 FQNNGV. The V and J ends lost 0 bases and 4 bases respectively, with 22 bases between them. The CDR3 extends over 18 amino acids. The CDR3 region has the DNA TGTGCCAGCAGCTTAGATGGCCTTGGACCGCCAACTTCTTACGAGCAGTACTTC. This sequence encodes CASSLDGLGPPTSYEQYF.

This clonotype has at least ten counts. This chain joins TRBV5-1 and TRBJ2-3; D not resolved. The germline gives CDR1 SGHRS, CDR2 YFSETQ. The CDR3 is 13 residues long. Trimming removed 4 bases at V and 0 bases at J, with 6 bases between. For the CDR3, the DNA is TGCGCCAGCAGCGAGGCTAGCACAGATACGCAGTATTTT. Translated: CASSEASTDTQYF.

The genes are TRBV20-1 and TRBJ2-4; 7 positions match TRBD1. Germline V gene sequence: CDR1 DFQATT, CDR2 SNEGSKA (reference sequence). J gave up 1 base and V 0 bases, and 21 bases lay outside the gene matches. The CDR3 runs 21 residues. As DNA, the CDR3 is TGCAGTGCTAGAGATCTTTGGAGGCGAGGACAGGCGGGCTCCGCCAAAAACATTCAGTACTTC. Amino acid sequence: CSARDLWRRGQAGSAKNIQYF.

This clonotype was seen more than once but under ten times. The chain uses TRBV12-3 or TRBV12-4 and TRBJ2-1, with D maybe TRBD2 (5 bases). V dropped 4 bases and J dropped 7 bases, with 23 bases sitting between them. The CDR3 extends over 17 amino acids. CDR3 region: CASSSPHKFTSVNEQFF. CDR3 bases: TGTGCCAGCAGTTCCCCCCATAAGTTTACTAGTGTGAATGAGCAGTTCTTC.

V gene TRBV5-1 combines with J gene TRBJ2-1; TRBD1 agrees at 8 bases. V lost 0 bases to trimming and J lost 4 bases; unmatched junction nucleotides: 6. The germline V gene has CDR1 SGHRS and CDR2 YFSETQ. The CDR3 totals 16 residues. CDR3 sequence reads: CASSLDGQGQYNEQFF. The CDR3 nucleotides read TGCGCCAGCAGCTTGGACGGACAGGGCCAATACAATGAGCAGTTCTTC.

There are many counts of this clonotype. The rearrangement links TRBV10-3 to TRBJ2-5, with D maybe TRBD2 (5 bases). Per germline, CDR1 ENHRY and CDR2 SYGVKD. The CDR3 runs to 11 residues. Trimming left V 3 bases short and J 7 bases short, with 6 bases between. CDR3 DNA sequence: TGTGCCATCAGTGACCGGGGGACCCAGTACTTC. It encodes CAISDRGTQYF.

The rearrangement joins TRBV19 to TRBJ2-5; D gene unclear. Trimming took off 3 bases at V and 2 bases at J, with 7 bases between the two ends. Looked up from germline, CDR1 is LNHDA and CDR2 is SQIVND (reference sequence). CDR3 size: 13 residues. The CDR3 here is CASSILEQETQYF. The CDR3 region has the DNA TGTGCCAGTAGTATTTTGGAACAAGAGACCCAGTACTTC.

The gene calls are TRBV27 and TRBJ1-4; 8 bases line up with TRBD1. Germline CDR1 and CDR2: MNHEY and SMNVEV (reference sequence). CDR3 size: 19 residues. Trimming at V came to 6 bases and at J to 0 bases, leaving 15 bases not matched to a gene. The CDR3 nucleotides are TGTGCCAGCAGCCGGGAAGCGACAGGGGATTTCCCAACTAATGAAAAACTGTTTTTT. The encoded protein is CASSREATGDFPTNEKLFF.

This rearrangement joins TRBV7-3 to TRBJ2-3; 8 bases agree with TRBD2. The ends lost 2 bases at V and 2 bases at J; junction bases unmatched: 3. The CDR3 sequence is 15 residues long. Per the germline V gene, CDR1 is SGHTA and CDR2 is FQGTGA. The CDR3 sequence: CASSLLAGTTDTQYF. CDR3 nucleotide sequence: TGTGCCAGCAGCTTATTAGCGGGAACCACAGATACGCAGTATTTT.

V gene TRBV7-9 combines with J gene TRBJ2-5, with 7 positions matching TRBD1. This CDR3 has 15 amino acids. Germline trimming cut 5 bases from V and 1 base from J; bases unmatched to any gene: 7. Germline assignment: CDR1 SEHNR and CDR2 FQNEAQ (reference sequence). In DNA form, the CDR3 reads TGTGCCAGCAGCCCTCAGACAGGGTTCCAAGAGACCCAGTACTTC. Translating gives CASSPQTGFQETQYF.

The chain has TRBV20-1 and TRBJ2-5; D perhaps matches TRBD1 (5 bases). The germline V and J ends were trimmed by 7 bases and 3 bases, with 18 bases remaining between them. CDR1 and CDR2 (germline): DFQATT, SNEGSKA (reference sequence). This CDR3 comprises 14 residues. The CDR3 nucleotides read TGCAGTGGGGGTGCGGCAGACAGTAAAGAGACCCAGTACTTC. Amino acid sequence: CSGGAADSKETQYF.

The chain is built from TRBV4-1 and TRBJ2-4, with 10 bases fitting TRBD2. The V gene end was trimmed by 3 bases and the J gene end by 6 bases; junction bases not matched to a gene: 11. CDR1 MGHRA and CDR2 YSYEKL come from the germline V gene. The CDR3 is 17 amino acids. The CDR3 coding sequence is TGCGCCAGCAGCCAGGGACTAGCGAAAGGCGTTGGAAACATTCAGTACTTC. Its protein is CASSQGLAKGVGNIQYF.

This clonotype was detected ten times or more. Relative to the germline gene, one junction end is altered; a read error may explain this. In nucleotides, the CDR3 is TGCGCCAGCAGCTTGCTCGAGACCCAGTACTTC. Translated: CASSLLETQYF. The chain links TRBV7-2 to TRBJ2-5; D uncertain. The CDR3 contains 11 residues. Per germline, CDR1 SGHTA and CDR2 FQGNSA.

This clonotype appeared many times. The J gene is TRBJ2-1, the V gene TRBV10-3; 7 nucleotides agree with TRBD1. The ends lost 5 bases at V and 5 bases at J; junction bases unmatched: 3. Germline V gene sequence: CDR1 ENHRY, CDR2 SYGVKD. The CDR3 is 13 residues long. The CDR3 protein is CAISLGQNNEQFF. DNA of the CDR3: TGTGCCATCAGTTTGGGACAGAACAATGAGCAGTTCTTC.